One sample yielded the 30 T cell receptor beta chains listed below, sequenced in a study of vaccination and CD4 T cells after COVID-19. Once obtained from cultured CD4+ T cells, the DNA was sequenced using the Oncomine TCR Beta short-read assay. One entry per CDR3 protein results from TCRdb running MiXCR on the PCR reads. The sample includes over 20,000 distinct CDR3 sequences, 30% of them seen just once. Time point described: late sampling 161 to 241 days after vaccination in a few convalescent patients. Treatment denoted: roughly 10-day PBMC culture with coronavirus spike peptide pools or control peptides (ViraFEST assay). These receptors' antigens are unknown. The material sequenced was CD4+ T cells from blood, cultured in vitro, taken about 7 months after SARS-CoV-2 vaccination. These receptors came from a human donor who had recovered from COVID-19.

This clonotype was observed a handful of times. The chain couples TRBV6-2 or TRBV6-3 to TRBJ2-6, with D unclear. V lost 2 bases and J 0 bases, leaving 2 bases between the germline ends. Per germline, CDR1 MNHEY and CDR2 SVGEGT. The CDR3 covers 14 residues. The CDR3 here is CASSYSSGANVLTF. The CDR3 nucleotides read TGTGCCAGCAGTTACAGCTCTGGGGCCAACGTCCTGACTTTC.

This clonotype was recorded a few times. The gene calls are TRBV7-2 and TRBJ1-2, with 10 positions matching TRBD1. The CDR3 covers 15 residues. V trimming: 3 bases; J trimming: 3 bases; junction bases outside the gene matches: 4. Germline V gene sequence: CDR1 SGHTA, CDR2 FQGNSA. CDR3 bases: TGTGCCAGCAGCTTTCCGGGACAGGGGTACTATGGCTACACCTTC. Encoded protein: CASSFPGQGYYGYTF. The full variable domain, in which reference TRBV7-2 and TRBJ1-2 provide the parts outside the CDR3, is GAGVSQSPSNKVTEKGKDVELRCDPISGHTALYWYRQSLGQGLEFLIYFQGNSAPDKSGLPSDRFSAERTGGSVSTLTIQRTQQEDSAVYLCASSFPGQGYYGYTFGSGTRLTVV.

This chain links TRBV28 with TRBJ1-2; D not resolved. The CDR3 consists of 13 residues. Trimming took 8 bases from V and 8 from J, leaving 18 bases between them. Germline CDR1 reads MDHEN; CDR2 reads SYDVKM. In DNA form, the CDR3 reads TGTGCCAGCCAACCCGGCCATGTCTACGGCTACACCTTC. Translating it yields CASQPGHVYGYTF.

This chain connects TRBV20-1 to TRBJ2-7, with 12 bases that match TRBD2. The V gene's germline CDR1 is DFQATT and CDR2 SNEGSKA (reference sequence). Losses at the gene ends were 3 bases for V and 6 bases for J; bases not matched to a gene: 6. This CDR3 comprises 14 residues. The CDR3 protein is CSASIQLAGGEQYF. Written as DNA, the CDR3 is TGCAGTGCTAGCATTCAACTAGCGGGAGGCGAGCAGTACTTC.

J is TRBJ2-3 and V is TRBV20-1; 9 nucleotides agree with TRBD2. Losses at the gene ends were 5 bases for V and 2 bases for J; bases not matched to a gene: 8. The CDR3 has 15 amino acids. Germline V gene lookup returns CDR1 DFQATT and CDR2 SNEGSKA (reference sequence). CDR3 bases: TGCAGTGCTGTGACTAGCGGAGGAATCACAGATACGCAGTATTTT. Amino acid sequence: CSAVTSGGITDTQYF.

J is TRBJ2-5 and V is TRBV6-1; 8 positions match TRBD1. The CDR3 has 12 residues. Germline V gives CDR1 MNHNS, CDR2 SASEGT. Losses at the gene ends were 8 bases for V and 4 bases for J; bases not matched to a gene: 3. The CDR3 bases are TGTGCCAGCGGACAGGGAGGAGAGACCCAGTACTTC. Its translation: CASGQGGETQYF.

The chain combines TRBV21-1 with TRBJ2-7; the listed D gene, TRBD1, was not tested against the DNA. TRBV21-1 is noted as a pseudogene. CDR3 length: 14 amino acids. CDR3 region: CASSGAGAEHEQYF. CDR3 nucleotide sequence: TGTGCCAGCAGTGGCGCCGGGGCCGAGCACGAGCAGTACTTC.

The chain is built from TRBV5-4 and TRBJ2-5; maybe TRBD1 (5 bases). The CDR3 loop spans 15 amino acids. The germline V and J ends were trimmed by 4 bases and 1 base, with 14 bases remaining between them. The V gene's germline CDR1 is SGHNT and CDR2 YYREEE (reference sequence). This chain's CDR3 is CASSATTEFQETQYF. The DNA for the CDR3 is TGTGCCAGCAGCGCCACGACAGAATTCCAAGAGACCCAGTACTTC.

CDR3 DNA: TGTGCCAGCAGTTTATCAGGACGGCGCCGGATCGAGACCCAGTACTTC. It translates to CASSLSGRRRIETQYF. The chain uses TRBV28 and TRBJ2-5; D remains ambiguous. Trimming took 1 base from V and 5 from J, leaving 17 bases between them. Germline V CDR1 and CDR2: MDHEN, SYDVKM. The CDR3 consists of 16 residues.

This chain joins TRBV6-2 or TRBV6-3 and TRBJ1-2; maybe TRBD1 (5 bases). V was clipped by 0 bases and J by 4 bases, with 15 bases between them. CDR3 length equals 16 residues. Germline V CDR1 and CDR2: MNHEY, SVGEGT. In DNA form, the CDR3 reads TGTGCCAGCAGTTACTCTTCAGGGTCGAATACCTATGGCTACACCTTC. Translating it yields CASSYSSGSNTYGYTF.

This clonotype has a handful of counts. The V and J genes are TRBV20-1 and TRBJ2-6, with a weak D call TRBD1 (6 bases). Deletions cut 3 bases from V and 0 bases from J, with 18 bases between. The CDR3 sequence is 18 residues long. Germline V CDR1 and CDR2: DFQATT, SNEGSKA (reference sequence). The CDR3 DNA reads as TGCAGTGCTAGTCGACCGGGACAAACGAGCTCTGGGGCCAACGTCCTGACTTTC. This translates into CSASRPGQTSSGANVLTF.

This chain uses TRBV5-4 with TRBJ1-2; D is uncertain. From germline, CDR1 is SGHNT and CDR2 YYREEE (reference sequence). V was shortened by 4 bases and J by 2 bases, with 9 bases between the two germline ends. The CDR3 has 13 amino acids. The CDR3 loop reads CASSPGGNYGYTF. CDR3 nucleotide sequence: TGTGCCAGCAGCCCCGGAGGGAACTATGGCTACACCTTC. Looking up the rest from reference TRBV5-4 and TRBJ1-2 gives the full variable domain: ETGVTQSPTHLIKTRGQQVTLRCSSQSGHNTVSWYQQALGQGPQFIFQYYREEENGRGNFPPRFSGLQFPNYSSELNVNALELDDSALYLCASSPGGNYGYTFGSGTRLTVV.

This clonotype is medium-sized. The chain links TRBV29-1 to TRBJ1-5, with a tentative D call TRBD1 (5 bases). V was pared by 5 bases and J by 3 bases, with 8 bases between. CDR1 and CDR2 from the germline V gene are SQVTM and ANQGSEA. The CDR3 spans 12 residues. The CDR3 region is CSVQGDNQPQHF. CDR3 bases: TGCAGCGTTCAAGGGGACAATCAGCCCCAGCATTTT.

The sample holds a few counts of this clonotype. J is TRBJ2-4 and V is TRBV7-9; tentative D call: TRBD2 (5 bases). There are 11 residues in the CDR3. Deletions cut 5 bases from V and 8 bases from J, with 7 bases between. In germline, CDR1 is SEHNR, CDR2 FQNEAQ (reference sequence). The DNA of the CDR3 is TGTGCCAGCAGCCGGGGAGACATTCAGTACTTC. Residues: CASSRGDIQYF. Full variable domain (missing parts from reference TRBV7-9 and TRBJ2-4): DTGVSQNPRHKITKRGQNVTFRCDPISEHNRLYWYRQTLGQGPEFLTYFQNEAQLEKSRLLSDRFSAERPKGSFSTLEIQRTEQGDSAMYLCASSRGDIQYFGAGTRLSVL.

This clonotype was detected only a few times. The chain joins TRBV6-1 to TRBJ2-3; D remains unclear. Per the germline V gene, CDR1 is MNHNS and CDR2 is SASEGT. V was pared by 6 bases and J by 4 bases, with 11 bases between. The CDR3 length is 13 residues. The CDR3 DNA is TGTGCCAGCAGCGTCGGAGTCCCAGATACGCAGTATTTT. Its translation: CASSVGVPDTQYF.

This clonotype turned up a few times. V usage is TRBV20-1 and J usage is TRBJ2-5, with 8 positions matching TRBD1. V shed 5 bases, J shed 5 bases, and the junction held 7 bases outside the gene matches. The CDR3 extends over 13 amino acids. Germline V gene lookup returns CDR1 DFQATT and CDR2 SNEGSKA (reference sequence). Written as DNA, the CDR3 is TGCAGTGCTCCTCGGACAGGGTTGGAGACCCAGTACTTC. It translates to CSAPRTGLETQYF.

This clonotype appeared a few times. The chain recombines TRBV19 with TRBJ2-7; a possible D gene is TRBD1 (5 bases). This CDR3 has 14 amino acids. The ends were cut back, 6 bases at V and 0 bases at J, with 12 bases in the middle. Germline V gene lookup returns CDR1 LNHDA and CDR2 SQIVND (reference sequence). The CDR3 sequence: CASRDTGHSYEQYF. The CDR3 DNA follows: TGTGCCAGTAGGGATACAGGTCACTCCTACGAGCAGTACTTC. Combining the CDR3 with reference TRBV19 and TRBJ2-7 gives the whole variable domain DGGITQSPKYLFRKEGQNVTLSCEQNLNHDAMYWYRQDPGQGLRLIYYSQIVNDFQKGDIAEGYSVSREKKESFPLTVTSAQKNPTAFYLCASRDTGHSYEQYFGPGTRLTVT.

This clonotype was counted only a few times. V is TRBV20-1 and J is TRBJ2-7; no definite D call. CDR1 and CDR2 from the germline V gene are DFQATT and SNEGSKA (reference sequence). The CDR3 runs to 13 residues. Trimming cost V 0 bases and J 3 bases, with 9 bases left between them. The CDR3 DNA reads TGCAGTGCTAGAGAAAGTGCTCTCTACGAGCAGTACTTC. It is translated as CSARESALYEQYF.

The chain carries TRBV10-2 and TRBJ2-7, with 7 bases aligning to TRBD1. Germline CDR1 and CDR2: WSHSY and SAAADI. The V segment lost 6 bases and the J segment 0 bases; nucleotides outside the gene matches: 8. This CDR3 comprises 15 residues. The CDR3 DNA follows: TGCGCCAGCAGGGACCAGGGGGAAAACTCCTACGAGCAGTACTTC. Protein: CASRDQGENSYEQYF.

J is TRBJ2-1 and V is TRBV29-1; possibly TRBD1 for D (5 bases). The V end lost 0 bases, the J end lost 2 bases, and 5 bases lay between the germline ends. Germline V gene data show CDR1 as SQVTM and CDR2 as ANQGSEA. The CDR3 loop spans 13 amino acids. The CDR3 coding sequence is TGCAGCGTTGAAGAGACAGCCTACAATGAGCAGTTCTTC. Protein sequence: CSVEETAYNEQFF.

V is TRBV28 and J is TRBJ2-3; the D is unclear. CDR3 length equals 13 residues. CDR1 MDHEN and CDR2 SYDVKM come from the germline V gene. This chain's CDR3 is CGVSRPLTDTQYF. CDR3 DNA sequence: TGTGGGGTTAGCCGACCACTCACAGATACGCAGTATTTT.

There are a few counts of this clonotype. The V and J genes are TRBV6-1 and TRBJ2-5, with TRBD1 matching over 7 bases. This CDR3 has 13 residues. Germline V lookup: CDR1 MNHNS, CDR2 SASEGT. Losses at the gene ends were 8 bases for V and 5 bases for J; bases not matched to a gene: 8. The CDR3 DNA sequence: TGTGCCAGCGGGAGAGACAGGGATGAGACCCAGTACTTC. This encodes CASGRDRDETQYF.

The chain recombines TRBV5-4 with TRBJ2-6; D unresolved. The CDR3 runs to 16 residues. From germline, CDR1 is SGHNT and CDR2 YYREEE (reference sequence). The V gene lost 5 bases and the J gene lost 0 bases, with 12 bases spanning the gap. CDR3 sequence (DNA): TGTGCCAGCAGTGGCGGCCCAGACTCTGGGGCCAACGTCCTGACTTTC. This gives the protein CASSGGPDSGANVLTF.

The J gene is TRBJ2-1, the V gene TRBV7-3, with D hard to call. Germline values: CDR1 SGHTA, CDR2 FQGTGA. With 0 bases removed from V and 6 bases from J, the gap between germline ends came to 15 bases. CDR3 length: 16 amino acids. Written as DNA, the CDR3 is TGTGCCAGCAGCTTAACGTCACGTCTACAGAGCAATGAGCAGTTCTTC. Translated, it gives CASSLTSRLQSNEQFF.

This chain uses TRBV7-9 with TRBJ2-7; 8 bases are a match to TRBD2. From germline, CDR1 is SEHNR and CDR2 FQNEAQ (reference sequence). The CDR3 contains 14 residues. The ends lost 5 bases at V and 5 bases at J; junction bases unmatched: 8. CDR3 nucleotide sequence: TGTGCCAGCAGCCGAGCGGGAGCCCGTAACGAGCAGTACTTC. This encodes CASSRAGARNEQYF.

This clonotype is medium-sized within its sample. The chain uses TRBV20-1 and TRBJ2-1, with D possibly TRBD1 on 5 matching bases. With 3 bases removed from V and 6 bases from J, the gap between germline ends came to 9 bases. Germline CDR1 reads DFQATT; CDR2 reads SNEGSKA (reference sequence). The CDR3 loop spans 12 amino acids. In DNA form, the CDR3 reads TGCAGTGCTAGCAGGCAGGGCAATGAGCAGTTCTTC. This gives the protein CSASRQGNEQFF.

This clonotype turned up a few times. The chain joins TRBV7-3 to TRBJ1-1; perhaps TRBD1 as D (6 bases). V was shortened by 5 bases and J by 1 base, with 11 bases between the two germline ends. This CDR3 has 14 amino acids. Germline CDR1 reads SGHTA; CDR2 reads FQGTGA. The CDR3 nucleotides are TGTGCCAGCAGCAAACCGGGACAGAACACTGAAGCTTTCTTT. Protein sequence: CASSKPGQNTEAFF.

V gene TRBV7-3 combines with J gene TRBJ2-3; D is possibly TRBD1 or TRBD2 (5 bases each). Trimming pared 2 bases from V and 2 bases from J, leaving 11 bases between. Germline V CDR1 and CDR2: SGHTA, FQGTGA. This CDR3 comprises 15 residues. The CDR3 loop is CASSLFGAPTDTQYF. In DNA form, the CDR3 reads TGTGCCAGCAGCTTATTCGGGGCCCCCACAGATACGCAGTATTTT.

The chain couples TRBV7-3 to TRBJ2-5; 8 nucleotides align to TRBD1. This CDR3 is built from 16 residues. J lost 2 bases, V lost 5 bases, and 10 bases had no gene match. The V gene's germline CDR1 is SGHTA and CDR2 FQGTGA. The CDR3 region has the DNA TGTGCCAGCAGCCCCCAGGGGGCTAGAGGGCAAGAGACCCAGTACTTC. It yields the protein CASSPQGARGQETQYF. Looking up the rest from reference TRBV7-3 and TRBJ2-5 gives the full variable domain: GAGVSQTPSNKVTEKGKYVELRCDPISGHTALYWYRQSLGQGPEFLIYFQGTGAADDSGLPNDRFFAVRPEGSVSTLKIQRTERGDSAVYLCASSPQGARGQETQYFGPGTRLLVL.

The gene calls are TRBV20-1 and TRBJ2-1; D might be TRBD1 (5 bases). Deletions cut 2 bases from V and 7 bases from J, with 9 bases between. The CDR3 has 12 amino acids. Per germline, CDR1 DFQATT and CDR2 SNEGSKA (reference sequence). CDR3 sequence reads: CSARPRGNEQFF. CDR3 bases: TGCAGTGCTAGACCTAGGGGAAATGAGCAGTTCTTC.